This TCR beta chain was sequenced in a study of cytomegalovirus exposure and HLA in healthy donors. In germline, CDR1 is SGHVS, CDR2 FNYEAQ. V shed 1 base, J shed 2 bases, and the junction held 2 bases outside the gene matches. The CDR3 has 16 residues. In regard to this clone: Because it lacks the conserved phenylalanine or tryptophan at the end, this CDR3 is likely a read error.

Primers: 60 Vbeta forward and 13 Jbeta reverse. TCRdb keeps only in-frame clones here, not all; method: immunoSEQ multiplex PCR. The repertoire holds approximately 190,000 clones, with around 90% as singletons. The genes are TRBV7-6 and TRBJ2-7; 13 bases fit TRBD2. Sequencing used PBMCs. This sequence originates from a boy between 2 and 10 years old in good health and CMV-seronegative. The CDR3 bases are TGTGCCAGCAGCTTAGGTGGGACTAGCGGGGCCTACGAGCAGTACCTC. This encodes CASSLGGTSGAYEQYL.